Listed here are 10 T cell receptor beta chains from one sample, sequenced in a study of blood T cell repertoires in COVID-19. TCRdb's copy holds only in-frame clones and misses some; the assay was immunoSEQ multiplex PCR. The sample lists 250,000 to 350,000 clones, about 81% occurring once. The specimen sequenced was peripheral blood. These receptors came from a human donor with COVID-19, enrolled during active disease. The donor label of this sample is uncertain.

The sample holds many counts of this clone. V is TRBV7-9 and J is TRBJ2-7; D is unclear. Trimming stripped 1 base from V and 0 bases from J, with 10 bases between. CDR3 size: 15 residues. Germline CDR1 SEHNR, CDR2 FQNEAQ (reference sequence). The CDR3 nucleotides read TGTGCCAGCAGCTTAGTCTTGAACTACTCCTACGAGCAGTACTTC. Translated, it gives CASSLVLNYSYEQYF.

The CDR3 DNA reads as TGTGCCATCAGTGAGTCGATAGAGAATTCACCCCTCCACTTT. Translated: CAISESIENSPLHF. The chain has TRBV10-3 and TRBJ1-6, with D hard to call. Germline V lookup: CDR1 ENHRY, CDR2 SYGVKD. V was pared by 0 bases and J by 7 bases, with 7 bases between. The CDR3 has 14 residues.

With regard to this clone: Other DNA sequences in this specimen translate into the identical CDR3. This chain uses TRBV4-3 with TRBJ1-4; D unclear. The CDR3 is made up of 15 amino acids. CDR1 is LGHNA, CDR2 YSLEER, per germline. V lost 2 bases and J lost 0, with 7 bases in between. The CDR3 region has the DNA TGCGCCAGCAGCCAACATAGAGCAACTAATGAAAAACTGTTTTTT. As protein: CASSQHRATNEKLFF.

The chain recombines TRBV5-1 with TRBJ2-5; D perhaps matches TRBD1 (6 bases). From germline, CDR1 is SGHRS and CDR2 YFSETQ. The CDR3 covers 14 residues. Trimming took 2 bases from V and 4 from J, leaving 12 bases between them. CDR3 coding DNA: TGCGCCAGCAGCTTTCAGGGGTTGGGAGAGACCCAGTACTTC. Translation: CASSFQGLGETQYF.

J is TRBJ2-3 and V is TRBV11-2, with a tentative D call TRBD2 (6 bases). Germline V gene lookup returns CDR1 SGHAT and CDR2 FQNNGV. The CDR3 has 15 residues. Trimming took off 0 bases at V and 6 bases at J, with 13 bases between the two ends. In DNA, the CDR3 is TGTGCCAGCAGCTTAGATGGACTAACTGGGGATACGCAGTATTTT. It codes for CASSLDGLTGDTQYF.

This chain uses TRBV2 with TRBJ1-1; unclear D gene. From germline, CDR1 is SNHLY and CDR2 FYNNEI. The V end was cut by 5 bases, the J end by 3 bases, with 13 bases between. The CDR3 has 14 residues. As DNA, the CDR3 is TGTGCCAGCAGTTCACAGCGGACGGACACTGAAGCTTTCTTT. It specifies CASSSQRTDTEAFF.

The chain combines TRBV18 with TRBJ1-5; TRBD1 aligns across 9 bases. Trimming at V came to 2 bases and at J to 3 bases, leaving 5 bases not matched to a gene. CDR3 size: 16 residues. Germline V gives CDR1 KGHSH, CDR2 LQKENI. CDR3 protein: CASSPTGQGNNQPQHF. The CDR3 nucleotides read TGTGCCAGCTCACCAACGGGACAGGGAAACAATCAGCCCCAGCATTTT. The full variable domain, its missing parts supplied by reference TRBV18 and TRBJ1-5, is NAGVMQNPRHLVRRRGQEARLRCSPMKGHSHVYWYRQLPEEGLKFMVYLQKENIIDESGMPKERFSAEFPKEGPSILRIQQVVRGDSAAYFCASSPTGQGNNQPQHFGDGTRLSIL.

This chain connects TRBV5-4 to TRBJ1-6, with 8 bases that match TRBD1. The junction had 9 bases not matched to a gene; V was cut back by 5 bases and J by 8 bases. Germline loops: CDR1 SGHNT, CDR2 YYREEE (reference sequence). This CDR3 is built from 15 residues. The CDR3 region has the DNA TGTGCCAGCAGAGCCGCCCAGGGGGCGGATTCACCCCTCCACTTT. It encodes CASRAAQGADSPLHF.

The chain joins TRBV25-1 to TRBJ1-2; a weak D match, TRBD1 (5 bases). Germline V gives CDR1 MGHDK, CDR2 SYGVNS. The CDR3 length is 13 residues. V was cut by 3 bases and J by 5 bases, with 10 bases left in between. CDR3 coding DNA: TGTGCCAGCAGTGAGCCGACAGAGTATGGCTACACCTTC. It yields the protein CASSEPTEYGYTF.

CDR3 DNA: TGTGCCAGCAGTTTAGTTCAGGAGGGGGGCTACACCTTC. The encoded protein is CASSLVQEGGYTF. The rearrangement joins TRBV12-3 or TRBV12-4 to TRBJ1-2; the D gene is possibly TRBD1 (5 bases). The CDR3 totals 13 residues. With 1 base removed from V and 8 bases from J, the gap between germline ends came to 11 bases.